Reported below is one T cell receptor (beta chain). These data are taken from a study of blood T cell repertoires in COVID-19. Germline V lookup: CDR1 SNHLY, CDR2 FYNNEI. The V gene lost 4 bases and the J gene lost 8 bases, with 12 bases spanning the gap. The CDR3 covers 14 residues. The method was immunoSEQ multiplex PCR; TCRdb's version includes in-frame clones alone and lacks a portion of them. The sample holds fewer than 100,000 clones, about 76% seen once. The chain combines TRBV2 with TRBJ1-6; tentative D call: TRBD1 (5 bases). Input material: peripheral blood. This TCR came from a human donor in a cohort sampled during active COVID-19. The CDR3 DNA follows: TGTGCCAGCAGTGTCGGCAGGGTTGATTCACCCCTCCACTTT. This translates into CASSVGRVDSPLHF.